The 21 T cell receptor beta chains presented below share a single source sample, sequenced in a study of blood T cell repertoires in COVID-19. The repertoire was sequenced with immunoSEQ multiplex PCR; TCRdb's copy has only in-frame clones and lacks some. The sample holds about 210,000 clones, around 80% seen once. What was sequenced was peripheral blood. These receptor sequences come from a woman aged 35 to 49 with acute or convalescent COVID-19.

The rearrangement uses TRBV18 and TRBJ1-1, with TRBD1 identical over 7 bases. The V gene's germline CDR1 is KGHSH and CDR2 LQKENI. This CDR3 region has 15 residues. J was trimmed by 3 bases and V by 0 bases; bases with no gene match: 4. CDR3 residues: CASSPPRGRDTEAFF. The CDR3 nucleotides are TGTGCCAGCTCACCACCAAGGGGGCGGGACACTGAAGCTTTCTTT.

The chain has TRBV27 and TRBJ2-7, with a possible D match to TRBD1 (7 bases). Germline lookup yields CDR1 MNHEY and CDR2 SMNVEV (reference sequence). V was pared by 6 bases and J by 9 bases, with 24 bases between. CDR3 length: 15 residues. The CDR3 sequence: CASRTYMEGATGQYF. CDR3 in DNA: TGTGCCAGCAGGACCTACATGGAGGGGGCTACGGGGCAGTACTTC.

The J gene is TRBJ2-7, the V gene TRBV7-3, with unresolved D. V lost 1 base to trimming and J lost 4 bases, with 8 bases between them. The length of the CDR3 is 13 residues. Germline CDR1 reads SGHTA; CDR2 reads FQGTGA. The CDR3 is CASSLNPTYEQYF. The DNA for the CDR3 is TGTGCCAGCAGCTTAAATCCAACTTACGAGCAGTACTTC.

The chain has TRBV7-9 and TRBJ2-1; 9 bases are a match to TRBD2. The germline V gene encodes CDR1 SEHNR and CDR2 FQNEAQ (reference sequence). This CDR3 is built from 16 residues. Trimming cost V 11 bases and J 8 bases; bases outside gene matches: 19. CDR3 residues: CAGWLGLAITAHEQFF. In DNA, the CDR3 is TGTGCCGGTTGGTTGGGACTAGCCATAACGGCTCATGAGCAGTTCTTC. The full variable domain, with the rest looked up from reference TRBV7-9 and TRBJ2-1, is DTGVSQNPRHKITKRGQNVTFRCDPISEHNRLYWYRQTLGQGPEFLTYFQNEAQLEKSRLLSDRFSAERPKGSFSTLEIQRTEQGDSAMYLCAGWLGLAITAHEQFFGPGTRLTVL.

The V call is TRBV15, the J call TRBJ2-3; 9 positions match TRBD2. The junction had 8 bases not matched to a gene; V was cut back by 7 bases and J by 6 bases. The CDR3 contains 14 residues. Germline V gene sequence: CDR1 LNHNV, CDR2 YYDKDF (reference sequence). The CDR3 bases are TGTGCCACCAAATTGACTAGCGGCGTTGATACGCAGTATTTT. Encoded protein: CATKLTSGVDTQYF.

This chain joins TRBV7-2 and TRBJ2-1; tentatively, D is TRBD1 (5 bases). The length of the CDR3 is 14 residues. Trimming cost V 5 bases and J 5 bases, with 13 bases left between them. CDR1 is SGHTA, CDR2 FQGNSA, per germline. CDR3 loop: CASSMSRQNNEQFF. The CDR3 DNA reads TGTGCCAGCAGCATGTCCAGACAGAACAATGAGCAGTTCTTC.

This clone was observed once. This sequence joins TRBV27 and TRBJ2-1; 7 bases fit TRBD1. This CDR3 contains 19 residues. The germline gives CDR1 MNHEY, CDR2 SMNVEV (reference sequence). The J segment lost 4 bases and the V segment lost 3 bases, leaving 18 bases of the junction unmatched. The CDR3 reads CASSLGQLRGSIWYNEQFF. CDR3 nucleotides: TGTGCCAGCAGTTTGGGACAGCTCAGGGGGAGTATTTGGTACAATGAGCAGTTCTTC.

CDR3 sequence: CASSLMRGQGNAGELFF. The CDR3 DNA sequence: TGTGCCAGCAGCTTAATGAGGGGACAGGGCAATGCCGGGGAGCTGTTTTTT. The chain employs TRBV7-2 and TRBJ2-2, with 9 bases lining up with TRBD1. The trim removed 2 bases at V and 6 bases at J, leaving 10 bases unmatched. The germline V gene has CDR1 SGHTA and CDR2 FQGNSA. This CDR3 region has 17 residues.

The J gene is TRBJ2-2, the V gene TRBV3-1 (or the pseudogene TRBV3-2); D may be TRBD2 (6 bases). Trimming took 0 bases from V and 5 from J, leaving 7 bases between them. The CDR3 contains 14 residues. Germline lookup yields CDR1 LGHDT and CDR2 YNNKEL (reference sequence). CDR3 coding DNA: TGTGCCAGCAGCCAAGATCGGGGGACCGGGGAGCTGTTTTTT. Residues: CASSQDRGTGELFF.

The chain uses TRBV13 and TRBJ2-7; D is ambiguous. Germline assignment: CDR1 PRHDT and CDR2 FYEKMQ (reference sequence). Trimming took off 5 bases at V and 0 bases at J, with 11 bases between the two ends. The CDR3 length is 14 residues. As DNA, the CDR3 is TGTGCCAGCAGCGCCGGTCCCGTCTCCTACGAGCAGTACTTC. Protein product: CASSAGPVSYEQYF.

V and J are TRBV9 and TRBJ1-1; perhaps TRBD1 as D (5 bases). V dropped 3 bases and J dropped 4 bases, with 16 bases sitting between them. CDR3 length equals 15 residues. CDR1 SGDLS and CDR2 YYNGEE come from the germline V gene. The CDR3 protein is CASSARANGGTEAFF. In nucleotides, the CDR3 is TGTGCCAGCAGCGCTCGGGCGAACGGGGGCACTGAAGCTTTCTTT.

This clone appeared a single time. The CDR3 DNA reads as TGTGCCAGCTCGACGACAGCAAATTCACCCCTCCACTTT. Translation: CASSTTANSPLHF. The chain links TRBV7-3 to TRBJ1-6; D may be TRBD1 (5 bases). The CDR3 covers 13 residues. Trimming removed 8 bases from V and 7 bases from J, with 12 bases in between. Germline CDR1 is SGHTA and CDR2 is FQGTGA.

The chain combines TRBV21-1 with TRBJ1-5; the table names TRBD1, a call not compared with the DNA. TRBV21-1 is tagged as a pseudogene. The CDR3 loop spans 16 amino acids. The CDR3, as DNA: TGTGCCCTCGGGGATCGGGGACAGGAGCTTTATCAGCCCCAGCATTTT. It is translated as CALGDRGQELYQPQHF.

This clone was seen a handful of times. The gene calls are TRBV25-1 and TRBJ2-7; D is unclear. CDR1 and CDR2 (germline): MGHDK, SYGVNS. V lost 6 bases and J 3 bases, leaving 6 bases between the germline ends. The CDR3 extends over 11 amino acids. The CDR3: CASRRDYEQYF. CDR3 DNA sequence: TGTGCCAGCAGACGAGACTACGAGCAGTACTTC.

V is TRBV10-1 and J is TRBJ1-1; D is possibly TRBD1 (5 bases). CDR3 length: 13 amino acids. With 7 bases removed from V and 1 base from J, the gap between germline ends came to 10 bases. Germline V gives CDR1 WNHNN, CDR2 SYGVQD (reference sequence). The CDR3 region is CASKTGRNTEAFF. CDR3 nucleotide sequence: TGCGCCAGCAAAACAGGAAGGAACACTGAAGCTTTCTTT.

The J gene is TRBJ2-1, the V gene TRBV24-1; 12 positions agree with TRBD2. Per germline, CDR1 KGHDR and CDR2 SFDVKD. The trim removed 8 bases at V and 4 bases at J, leaving 20 bases unmatched. This CDR3 is built from 20 residues. CDR3 loop: CATIPDGASGRVHPYNEQFF. CDR3 in DNA: TGTGCCACCATCCCCGACGGGGCTAGCGGGAGGGTCCACCCGTACAATGAGCAGTTCTTC.

The chain has TRBV7-2 and TRBJ2-7, with TRBD2 matching over 16 bases. Trimming removed 3 bases from V and 3 bases from J; junction bases left unmatched: 11. The CDR3 is 19 amino acids. Germline CDR1 reads SGHTA; CDR2 reads FQGNSA. This CDR3 is CASSLRRGLAGGSVYEQYF. Here the CDR3 DNA reads TGTGCCAGCAGCTTGCGCCGGGGACTAGCGGGAGGGTCGGTCTACGAGCAGTACTTC.

The chain is built from TRBV12-5 and TRBJ2-3, with D perhaps TRBD1 (8 bases). The CDR3 length is 15 residues. Germline-derived CDR1 and CDR2 are LGHNT and FRNRAP. Trimming shortened V by 3 bases and J by 4 bases, and 14 bases separated the two germline ends. CDR3 sequence (DNA): TGTGCTAGTGGTTTACAGGGGGGGGGATCAGATACGCAGTATTTT. Its translation is CASGLQGGGSDTQYF.

The chain has TRBV11-2 and TRBJ1-2; perhaps TRBD1 as D (6 bases). CDR3 length: 15 residues. Germline-derived CDR1 and CDR2 are SGHAT and FQNNGV. Trimming shortened V by 0 bases and J by 4 bases, and 12 bases separated the two germline ends. The CDR3: CASSLERGPFYGYTF. CDR3 bases: TGTGCCAGCAGCTTAGAGCGGGGGCCTTTCTATGGCTACACCTTC.

This rearrangement joins TRBV9 to TRBJ2-1; TRBD2 agrees at 11 bases. Per the germline V gene, CDR1 is SGDLS and CDR2 is YYNGEE. The CDR3 contains 17 residues. J lost 6 bases, V lost 4 bases, and 12 bases had no gene match. Written as DNA, the CDR3 is TGTGCCAGCAGCTCAAGCCCACTAGCGGGAGAGATCAATGAGCAGTTCTTC. Its protein product is CASSSSPLAGEINEQFF.

The chain recombines TRBV5-1 with TRBJ2-7; D ambiguous. Germline lookup yields CDR1 SGHRS and CDR2 YFSETQ. The CDR3 totals 14 residues. The V end was cut by 0 bases, the J end by 5 bases, with 12 bases between. The CDR3: CASSLVPGLDEQYF. The CDR3, as DNA: TGCGCCAGCAGCTTGGTTCCGGGTCTCGACGAGCAGTACTTC.